These 5 T cell receptor beta chains share one sample of origin, sequenced in a study of shared clonotypes between healthy human individuals. TCRdb's table, derived via immunoSEQ multiplex PCR, lists solely in-frame clones and lacks some. The sample has about 560,000 clones; around 78% are singletons. The material sequenced was PBMCs. The receptors shown here come from a woman aged 40 to 55 in good health. Some clones in this sample may be carry-over from other donors' samples.

The chain links TRBV30 to TRBJ1-1; D remains unclear. V lost 4 bases to trimming and J lost 5 bases, with 8 bases between them. In germline, CDR1 is GTSNPN, CDR2 SVGIG (reference sequence). CDR3 length: 11 amino acids. CDR3 protein: CAWNQRTEAFF. Written as DNA, the CDR3 is TGTGCCTGGAACCAGAGAACTGAAGCTTTCTTT.

This chain connects TRBV29-1 to TRBJ2-7; 7 bases are a match to TRBD1. The CDR3 is 12 amino acids. The trim removed 7 bases at V and 2 bases at J, leaving 5 bases unmatched. The germline V gene encodes CDR1 SQVTM and CDR2 ANQGSEA. The CDR3 protein is CSAAGGTYEQYF. The CDR3, as DNA: TGCAGCGCCGCAGGGGGAACCTACGAGCAGTACTTC.

This clone was recorded at least ten times. Other DNA sequences in this specimen translate into the identical CDR3. The V gene is TRBV6-5, the J gene TRBJ2-7, with 7 bases matching TRBD1. The CDR3 sequence is 15 residues long. Looked up from germline, CDR1 is MNHEY and CDR2 is SVGAGI. V lost 0 bases, J lost 4 bases, and 6 bases stayed unmatched. In DNA form, the CDR3 reads TGTGCCAGCAGTTACTCGGGGACAGCTGTGTACGAGCAGTACTTC. Residues: CASSYSGTAVYEQYF.

Details on this clone: A read error is possible here, since a much larger clone lies one base away. The chain is built from TRBV7-2 and TRBJ2-1; D unclear. With 5 bases removed from V and 5 bases from J, the gap between germline ends came to 4 bases. The CDR3 totals 11 residues. Looked up from germline, CDR1 is SGHTA and CDR2 is FQGNSA. The CDR3 bases are TGTGCCAGCAGCCGAAACAATGAGCAGTTCTTC. Translating gives CASSRNNEQFF.

A single count supports this clone. The chain links TRBV7-8 to TRBJ2-2, with 10 bases lining up with TRBD1. Germline assignment: CDR1 SGHVS and CDR2 FQNEAQ. This CDR3 has 18 residues. Losses at the gene ends were 5 bases for V and 4 bases for J; bases not matched to a gene: 13. CDR3 protein: CASSHRDRGLAGTGELFF. CDR3 coding DNA: TGTGCCAGCAGCCACCGGGACAGGGGCCTAGCGGGCACCGGGGAGCTGTTTTTT. The full variable domain, with the rest looked up from reference TRBV7-8 and TRBJ2-2, is GAGVSQSPRYKVAKRGQDVALRCDPISGHVSLFWYQQALGQGPEFLTYFQNEAQLDKSGLPSDRFFAERPEGSVSTLKIQRTQQEDSAVYLCASSHRDRGLAGTGELFFGEGSRLTVL.